Each of the 32 T cell receptor beta chains below was sequenced from the same sample in a study of response to subunit inactivated influenza vaccine. MiXCR, applied by TCRdb to the RT-PCR reads, yields one record per CDR3 protein. This table holds a few hundred thousand distinct CDR3 sequences, approximately 11% found once. The material was PBMCs from blood, obtained about 40 days after vaccination. The receptors originated from a man in his fifties or sixties who received an inactivated influenza vaccine.

With respect to this clonotype: One end of the junction varies from germline; a read error may be responsible. The chain couples TRBV20-1 to TRBJ2-7; D may be TRBD1 (6 bases). The CDR3 totals 12 residues. Germline V gene sequence: CDR1 DFQATT, CDR2 SNEGSKA (reference sequence). The CDR3 sequence is CSAWTESYGQYF. The CDR3 DNA sequence: TGCAGTGCATGGACAGAGTCCTACGGGCAGTACTTC.

V usage is TRBV12-3 or TRBV12-4 and J usage is TRBJ2-3, with 9 bases identical to TRBD2. With V trimmed by 8 bases and J by 0 bases, 6 bases remained unmatched. The CDR3 is 15 residues long. The CDR3, as DNA: TGTGCCAGCGGTCTCACTAGCGGGAGCACAGATACGCAGTATTTT. Its protein product is CASGLTSGSTDTQYF.

This clonotype was seen repeatedly, ten times or more. The gene calls are TRBV12-3 or TRBV12-4 and TRBJ2-3, with D possibly matching TRBD1 (6 bases). Trimming took off 2 bases at V and 2 bases at J, with 8 bases between the two ends. CDR3 size: 14 residues. The DNA of the CDR3 is TGTGCCAGCAGTTTATGGGGGCCCACAGATACGCAGTATTTT. Encoded protein: CASSLWGPTDTQYF.

The gene calls are TRBV4-3 and TRBJ2-1; D is unresolved. Trimming removed 0 bases at V and 7 bases at J, with 7 bases between. CDR1 is LGHNA, CDR2 YSLEER, per germline. The CDR3 runs to 13 residues. CDR3 protein: CASSQEPHNEQFF. The CDR3 nucleotides read TGCGCCAGCAGCCAAGAACCACATAATGAGCAGTTCTTC.

This clonotype was seen a few times. The chain has TRBV12-3 or TRBV12-4 and TRBJ2-1, with D perhaps TRBD1 or TRBD2 (5 bases each). The V and J ends lost 7 bases and 6 bases respectively, with 13 bases between them. The CDR3 contains 13 residues. The CDR3 DNA is TGTGCCAGCACCCCTGGGGGATTCAATGAGCAGTTCTTC. It is translated as CASTPGGFNEQFF.

The V gene is TRBV11-2, the J gene TRBJ1-2; no firm D call. Germline values: CDR1 SGHAT, CDR2 FQNNGV. This CDR3 comprises 16 residues. V lost 0 bases and J lost 2, with 13 bases in between. The CDR3 reads CASSLDRVASNYGYTF. CDR3 coding DNA: TGTGCCAGCAGCTTAGATAGGGTGGCCAGCAACTATGGCTACACCTTC.

This clonotype appeared many times. This sequence joins TRBV14 and TRBJ2-3, with a possible D match to TRBD2 (6 bases). Germline V lookup: CDR1 SGHDN, CDR2 FVKESK. The CDR3 loop spans 16 amino acids. The germline V and J ends were trimmed by 0 bases and 2 bases, with 12 bases remaining between them. The DNA of the CDR3 is TGTGCCAGCAGCCAAGACGGGACTGGGAACACAGATACGCAGTATTTT. It codes for CASSQDGTGNTDTQYF.

This clonotype was observed a handful of times. The gene calls are TRBV12-3 or TRBV12-4 and TRBJ2-3; D gene uncertain. Trimming took off 6 bases at V and 0 bases at J, with 13 bases between the two ends. The length of the CDR3 is 15 residues. The CDR3 protein is CASRKTEVSTDTQYF. CDR3 coding DNA: TGTGCCAGCAGAAAAACAGAGGTTAGCACAGATACGCAGTATTTT.

This clonotype was detected only a few times. This chain joins TRBV20-1 and TRBJ2-1, with D perhaps being TRBD1 or TRBD2 (6 bases each). The CDR3 runs 16 residues. The V gene's germline CDR1 is DFQATT and CDR2 SNEGSKA (reference sequence). Trimming shortened V by 6 bases and J by 2 bases, and 20 bases separated the two germline ends. This CDR3 reads CSASTGGPKAYNEQFF. The CDR3 bases are TGCAGTGCATCGACCGGGGGCCCAAAGGCCTACAATGAGCAGTTCTTC.

This clonotype appeared many times. This chain joins TRBV7-9 and TRBJ1-4; D may be TRBD1 (6 bases). The ends were cut back, 3 bases at V and 8 bases at J, with 19 bases in the middle. The germline V gene has CDR1 SEHNR and CDR2 FQNEAQ (reference sequence). This CDR3 comprises 16 residues. CDR3 loop: CASSLTGLGQGEKLFF. The CDR3 nucleotides read TGTGCCAGCAGCTTGACAGGCCTAGGCCAAGGGGAAAAACTGTTTTTT.

This clonotype is labeled as medium-sized (0.01 to 0.1%). This chain links TRBV20-1 with TRBJ2-4; perhaps D is TRBD1 or TRBD2 (6 bases each). With 4 bases removed from V and 6 bases from J, the gap between germline ends came to 13 bases. CDR1 DFQATT and CDR2 SNEGSKA come from the germline V gene (reference sequence). This CDR3 has 13 residues. CDR3 bases: TGCAGTGCTACCGGAGGAGGGGGAAACATTCAGTACTTC. Amino acid sequence: CSATGGGGNIQYF.

The rearrangement links TRBV5-6 to TRBJ2-1; TRBD1 matches 7 bases. Germline V gene lookup returns CDR1 SGHDT and CDR2 YYEEEE. The CDR3 is made up of 15 amino acids. J gave up 3 bases and V 3 bases, and 6 bases lay outside the gene matches. In DNA form, the CDR3 reads TGTGCCAGCAGCTCGACAGGGTGGGGCTACAATGAGCAGTTCTTC. It encodes CASSSTGWGYNEQFF. The full variable domain, with the rest looked up from reference TRBV5-6 and TRBJ2-1, is DAGVTQSPTHLIKTRGQQVTLRCSPKSGHDTVSWYQQALGQGPQFIFQYYEEEERQRGNFPDRFSGHQFPNYSSELNVNALLLGDSALYLCASSSTGWGYNEQFFGPGTRLTVL.

This clonotype was seen at least ten times. The J gene is TRBJ2-7, the V gene TRBV20-1, with 9 bases lining up with TRBD2. Germline V gene sequence: CDR1 DFQATT, CDR2 SNEGSKA (reference sequence). V lost 0 bases and J lost 2; bases outside the gene matches: 8. There are 16 residues in the CDR3. CDR3 nucleotide sequence: TGCAGTGCTAGAGAATTGCGACTAGCGGAGACCTACGAGCAGTACTTC. This codes for CSARELRLAETYEQYF.

This clonotype is judged large. This chain joins TRBV4-1 and TRBJ2-1, with D possibly called TRBD1 or TRBD2 (5 bases each). V dropped 4 bases and J dropped 0 bases, with 16 bases sitting between them. CDR1 is MGHRA, CDR2 YSYEKL, per germline. This CDR3 contains 17 residues. CDR3 bases: TGCGCCAGCAGCCGGGACCCCTCCGTCAACTCCTACAATGAGCAGTTCTTC. Residues: CASSRDPSVNSYNEQFF.

The chain joins TRBV6-5 to TRBJ1-2; D is unresolved. The CDR3 is 13 amino acids. The V end was cut by 2 bases, the J end by 0 bases, with 4 bases between. Germline V gene data show CDR1 as MNHEY and CDR2 as SVGAGI. DNA for the CDR3: TGTGCCAGCAGTTACCTACCTAACTATGGCTACACCTTC. Translation gives CASSYLPNYGYTF.

The chain has TRBV5-1 and TRBJ1-2, with D unclear. Trimming took off 4 bases at V and 4 bases at J, with 23 bases between the two ends. The CDR3 length is 17 residues. Germline loops: CDR1 SGHRS, CDR2 YFSETQ. The DNA for the CDR3 is TGCGCCAGCAGCCCCTGGGGTGCCAGCCAACACACCTATGGCTACACCTTC. Its protein is CASSPWGASQHTYGYTF.

This clonotype was detected ten times or more. This sequence joins TRBV27 and TRBJ2-1, with D possibly matching TRBD2 (6 bases). V was cut by 1 base and J by 8 bases, with 18 bases left in between. From germline, CDR1 is MNHEY and CDR2 SMNVEV (reference sequence). CDR3 length equals 16 residues. The CDR3 loop is CASSLFSSGSGDEQFF. The CDR3 nucleotides are TGTGCCAGCAGTTTATTTTCCAGCGGGTCGGGGGATGAGCAGTTCTTC.

This chain joins TRBV7-6 and TRBJ2-6, with 10 positions matching TRBD1. This CDR3 contains 17 residues. The junction had 6 bases not matched to a gene; V was cut back by 5 bases and J by 2 bases. Germline lookup yields CDR1 SGHVS and CDR2 FNYEAQ. CDR3 loop: CASSLVTGGAGANVLTF. Written as DNA, the CDR3 is TGTGCCAGCAGCCTAGTGACAGGGGGCGCTGGGGCCAACGTCCTGACTTTC.

The chain is built from TRBV20-1 and TRBJ1-5; possible D gene TRBD1, 5 bases. V gave up 0 bases and J gave up 1 base, with 13 bases separating them. The germline CDR1 and CDR2 sequences are DFQATT and SNEGSKA (reference sequence). This CDR3 spans 16 amino acids. This CDR3 is CSARDGSGLSNQPQHF. DNA of the CDR3: TGCAGTGCTAGAGATGGTTCGGGGCTCAGCAATCAGCCCCAGCATTTT.

The chain combines TRBV7-9 with TRBJ2-7; 7 bases agree with TRBD2. V lost 1 base and J lost 3; bases outside the gene matches: 6. Per the germline V gene, CDR1 is SEHNR and CDR2 is FQNEAQ (reference sequence). The CDR3 is 15 amino acids. CDR3 in DNA: TGTGCCAGCAGCTTAGATGAGCGGGGCGTCTACGAGCAGTACTTC. This gives the protein CASSLDERGVYEQYF.

This clonotype has more than one count but fewer than ten. The rearrangement links TRBV14 to TRBJ2-7; the D gene is possibly TRBD1 (6 bases). CDR1 is SGHDN and CDR2 is FVKESK in the germline V gene. This CDR3 is 14 amino acids long. V gave up 4 bases and J gave up 4 bases, with 14 bases separating them. CDR3 nucleotides: TGTGCCAGCAGCCCCTCGCAGGGGCGATACGAGCAGTACTTC. Translating gives CASSPSQGRYEQYF.

The rearrangement uses TRBV24-1 and TRBJ2-3; D remains unclear. The germline V and J ends were trimmed by 4 bases and 4 bases, with 11 bases remaining between them. The CDR3 has 14 amino acids. Germline loops: CDR1 KGHDR, CDR2 SFDVKD. The CDR3 sequence: CATSEQKGPDTQYF. The CDR3 nucleotides read TGTGCCACCAGTGAACAGAAAGGCCCAGATACGCAGTATTTT.

In its sample, this clonotype was seen a few times. This chain uses TRBV11-2 with TRBJ2-3; TRBD2 matches at 11 bases. CDR1 and CDR2 (germline): SGHAT, FQNNGV. This CDR3 comprises 18 residues. Trimming took 0 bases from V and 6 from J; bases not matched to a gene: 11. In DNA, the CDR3 is TGTGCCAGCAGCTTAGATCTCAATAGCGGGAGGGCCTCGGATACGCAGTATTTT. Translated: CASSLDLNSGRASDTQYF.

In its sample, this clonotype was seen many times. The chain employs TRBV7-9 and TRBJ1-3, with D unresolved. The CDR3 contains 13 residues. Trimming stripped 2 bases from V and 0 bases from J, with 2 bases between. Germline assignment: CDR1 SEHNR and CDR2 FQNEAQ (reference sequence). CDR3 protein: CASSLSSGNTIYF. Here the CDR3 DNA reads TGTGCCAGCAGCTTATCCTCTGGAAACACCATATATTTT.

This clonotype was counted at least ten times. The chain has TRBV4-3 and TRBJ2-1, with 9 bases fitting TRBD2. This CDR3 is 16 amino acids long. Germline lookup yields CDR1 LGHNA and CDR2 YSLEER. V lost 0 bases, J lost 7 bases, and 7 bases stayed unmatched. This chain's CDR3 is CASSQEVGTSGNEQFF. CDR3 coding DNA: TGCGCCAGCAGCCAAGAAGTCGGCACTAGCGGGAATGAGCAGTTCTTC.

This clonotype showed up many times. This chain links TRBV6-4 with TRBJ1-6; D ambiguous. V lost 3 bases to trimming and J lost 7 bases, with 10 bases between them. The CDR3 is 14 amino acids. The germline CDR1 and CDR2 sequences are MRHNA and SNTAGT. CDR3 nucleotide sequence: TGTGCCAGCAGTGAGGTTTTTGCCAATTCACCCCTCCACTTT. Protein product: CASSEVFANSPLHF.

The chain employs TRBV6-5 and TRBJ2-1; D gene unclear. V was trimmed by 6 bases and J by 4 bases, leaving 4 bases between them. The CDR3 runs to 11 residues. Germline loops: CDR1 MNHEY, CDR2 SVGAGI. The CDR3 DNA follows: TGTGCCAGCAGAAAATACAATGAGCAGTTCTTC. This encodes CASRKYNEQFF.

This clonotype has more than one count but fewer than ten. The J gene is TRBJ2-2, the V gene TRBV7-9; a weak D match, TRBD1 (5 bases). The CDR3 has 15 amino acids. In germline, CDR1 is SEHNR, CDR2 FQNEAQ (reference sequence). Trimming cost V 5 bases and J 1 base, with 11 bases left between them. CDR3 protein: CASSHRTGNTGELFF. The CDR3 DNA follows: TGTGCCAGCAGCCACCGAACAGGGAACACCGGGGAGCTGTTTTTT.

This clonotype was counted many times. The chain carries TRBV7-9 and TRBJ2-6; no firm D call. This CDR3 comprises 12 residues. Trimming shortened V by 8 bases and J by 2 bases, and 4 bases separated the two germline ends. Germline V gene lookup returns CDR1 SEHNR and CDR2 FQNEAQ (reference sequence). The CDR3 sequence is CASQTGANVLTF. CDR3 in DNA: TGTGCCAGCCAAACTGGGGCCAACGTCCTGACTTTC.

This clonotype was seen only a few times. The chain links TRBV3-1 to TRBJ2-7; D possibly matches TRBD1 or TRBD2 (5 bases each). Trimming took 4 bases from V and 6 from J, leaving 19 bases between them. The CDR3 runs 15 residues. Germline CDR1 reads LGHDT; CDR2 reads YNNKEL (reference sequence). This CDR3 is CASSRSGPAGGEQYF. The CDR3 DNA reads TGTGCCAGCAGCCGGTCGGGACCCGCGGGCGGCGAGCAGTACTTC.

The sample holds many counts of this clonotype. The chain couples TRBV10-3 to TRBJ2-7; TRBD2 aligns across 12 bases. Germline V CDR1 and CDR2: ENHRY, SYGVKD. J was trimmed by 7 bases and V by 0 bases; bases with no gene match: 4. The CDR3 consists of 15 residues. CDR3 residues: CAISESGTSGLEQYF. CDR3 nucleotides: TGTGCCATCAGTGAGTCCGGGACTAGCGGGTTGGAGCAGTACTTC.

The chain is built from TRBV5-4 and TRBJ2-6; no reliable D call. V was cut by 3 bases and J by 1 base, with 17 bases left in between. Germline values: CDR1 SGHNT, CDR2 YYREEE (reference sequence). The CDR3 loop spans 18 amino acids. The CDR3 sequence is CASSSAPLGPSGANVLTF. The CDR3 nucleotides read TGTGCCAGCAGCTCGGCGCCTTTGGGTCCGTCTGGGGCCAACGTCCTGACTTTC.